Listed below are T cell receptor delta chains from one sample, sequenced in a study of Vδ1+ human thymocytes. TCRdb re-called the multiplex PCR reads via CATT. In the table there are tens of thousands of delta-chain clones, more than 12% of which are singletons. The source material was Vdelta1+ gamma-delta thymocytes from the thymus. The receptors here all came from a girl under three years old who had congenital heart surgery. Both conserved end residues are trimmed from each CDR3. Each record gives: J gene, V gene, CDR3 protein.

j_call: TRDJ1; v_call: TRDV2; cdr3_aa: ACDNLVMPKLI
j_call: TRDJ1; v_call: TRDV1; cdr3_aa: ALGPFPELLGLGVYTDKLI
j_call: TRDJ1; v_call: TRDV1; cdr3_aa: ALGERGIRFSDKLI
j_call: TRDJ1; v_call: TRDV1; cdr3_aa: ALGERLFFHMVTDKLI
j_call: TRDJ1; v_call: TRDV1; cdr3_aa: ALGGLLPTSAVGDCIIYTDKLI
j_call: TRDJ1; v_call: TRDV1; cdr3_aa: ALGGTCTHTDKLI
j_call: TRDJ1; v_call: TRDV1; cdr3_aa: ALGELPQLGGTDKLI
j_call: TRDJ1; v_call: TRDV1; cdr3_aa: ALGESFLKGGYGHTDKLI
j_call: TRDJ1; v_call: TRDV2; cdr3_aa: ALAWGNPYTDKLI
j_call: TRDJ1; v_call: TRDV1; cdr3_aa: ALGERLGAAPDKLI
j_call: TRDJ1; v_call: TRDV1; cdr3_aa: ALGEIPGHTDKLI
j_call: TRDJ1; v_call: TRDV1; cdr3_aa: ALGDPYAADHTHGWYTDKLI
j_call: TRDJ1; v_call: TRDV1; cdr3_aa: ALGRDPVLGVSTDKLI
j_call: TRDJ1; v_call: TRDV1; cdr3_aa: ALGELATPGSKLI
j_call: TRDJ1; v_call: TRDV1; cdr3_aa: ALGELGRMGDTTQNYTDKLI